Each of the 6 T cell receptor beta chains below was sequenced from the same sample in a study of cytomegalovirus exposure and HLA in healthy donors. Both 60 Vbeta primers and 13 Jbeta primers went into the PCR. Sequenced by immunoSEQ multiplex PCR; TCRdb stores in-frame clones only, minus some. This repertoire shows over 200,000 clones, around 70% found once; its top ten account for 2.5% to 3%. Material for sequencing was PBMCs. These receptors originate from a man in his forties in good health and CMV-seropositive.

The genes are TRBV9 and TRBJ2-1; 12 bases line up with TRBD2. The CDR3 length is 17 residues. Germline assignment: CDR1 SGDLS and CDR2 YYNGEE. Trimming cost V 4 bases and J 8 bases; bases outside gene matches: 13. CDR3 sequence reads: CASSPRLAGASTDEQFF. The CDR3 DNA sequence: TGTGCCAGCAGCCCGAGACTAGCGGGGGCCAGTACCGATGAGCAGTTCTTC.

This rearrangement joins TRBV23-1 to TRBJ1-6; D gene unclear. TRBV23-1 counts as an open reading frame of uncertain function. V shed 2 bases and J shed 2 bases, with 13 bases lying between them. The CDR3 contains 17 residues. The DNA for the CDR3 is TGCGCCAGCAGTCAAAGTGGTTTGGAGGCCTATAATTCACCCCTCCACTTT. Amino acids: CASSQSGLEAYNSPLHF.

The chain recombines TRBV5-5 with TRBJ1-6, with 9 bases lining up with TRBD1. Per the germline V gene, CDR1 is SGHKS and CDR2 is YYEKEE (reference sequence). This CDR3 is 15 amino acids long. Losses at the gene ends were 4 bases for V and 10 bases for J; bases not matched to a gene: 9. CDR3 sequence (DNA): TGTGCCAGCAGCCCGGGACAGGGAACGGGATCACCCCTCCACTTT. This translates into CASSPGQGTGSPLHF.

The chain uses TRBV27 and TRBJ1-1; D might be TRBD1 (6 bases). Trimming left V 5 bases short and J 0 bases short, with 19 bases between. The CDR3 sequence is 17 residues long. Germline V CDR1 and CDR2: MNHEY, SMNVEV (reference sequence). CDR3 region: CASSPTTGSTVNTEAFF. CDR3 DNA: TGTGCCAGCAGTCCTACAACAGGGTCGACGGTGAACACTGAAGCTTTCTTT.

This clone was picked up a small number of times. The chain couples TRBV19 to TRBJ2-7, with a tentative D call TRBD2 (5 bases). The V end was cut by 2 bases, the J end by 9 bases, with 14 bases between. From germline, CDR1 is LNHDA and CDR2 SQIVND (reference sequence). The CDR3 is 13 amino acids. The CDR3 protein is CASSISVSEGQYF. The CDR3 DNA sequence: TGTGCCAGTAGTATAAGTGTGTCCGAGGGGCAGTACTTC.

This clone was observed once. One end of the junction is discordant with germline, which a read error may explain. This chain uses TRBV6-5 with TRBJ1-6; the match to TRBD1 covers 7 bases. CDR1 MNHEY and CDR2 SVGAGI come from the germline V gene. This CDR3 is built from 16 residues. The CDR3 bases are TGTGCCAGCAGTTCCAAGGACAGGTACACACATTCGCCCCTCCACTTT. This sequence encodes CASSSKDRYTHSPLHF.